This TCR beta chain was identified during a study of sequential checkpoint blockade in melanoma. Sequencing used immunoSEQ multiplex PCR; TCRdb keeps in-frame clones, though not all of them. This table holds fewer than 14,000 clones, 65% to 70% found once. The treatment denotes: randomized to nivolumab then ipilimumab (arm A) or the reverse (arm B). From thawed PBMCs, live CD3+CD8+ cells negative for CD19 and CD56 were sorted. CDR1 is MGHRA and CDR2 is YSYEKL in the germline V gene. The CDR3 has 13 residues. V gave up 4 bases and J gave up 6 bases; unmatched junction bases: 3. Specimen: CD8+ T cells sorted from blood (inferred from file names), collected from a patient given nivolumab and ipilimumab in sequence. The origin of this receptor is a human donor with melanoma. The chain is built from TRBV4-1 and TRBJ1-2; 9 bases line up with TRBD1. Here the CDR3 reads CASSPDRGDGYTF. DNA of the CDR3: TGCGCCAGCAGCCCTGACAGGGGGGATGGCTACACCTTC.